Sequencing of this TCR beta chain was carried out in a study of cytomegalovirus exposure and HLA in healthy donors. Worth noting for this clone: The antigen remains undetermined.

The PCR was carried out with 60 Vbeta primers and 13 Jbeta primers. Assay: immunoSEQ multiplex PCR; the TCRdb copy retains only in-frame clones and omits some. Altogether 90,000 to 110,000 clones are present, roughly 71% being singletons, with the ten largest covering approximately 5.5%. Whole-study findings and limits: Generally TCR sequences proved uncommon, though certain public TCRs appeared in numerous donors. Later work showed greater clonal expansion in HLA-associated TCR beta chains than in equally common others. In a later analysis, CMV-associated beta chains were mostly HLA-associated, it appeared. Analyses of presence/absence relied on an assumption of roughly uniform sequencing depth across donors.

The CDR3 runs to 13 residues. With V trimmed by 2 bases and J by 4 bases, 1 base remained unmatched. Germline V CDR1 and CDR2: MRHNA, SNTAGT. Sequencing input: PBMCs. The chain uses TRBV6-4 and TRBJ1-2, with 7 bases lining up with TRBD1. The TCR was taken from a woman between 65 and 79 years old in good health and CMV-seropositive. The CDR3 region has the DNA TGTGCCAGCAGTGACAGGGACAGCTATGGCTACACCTTC. It codes for CASSDRDSYGYTF.